The T cell receptor beta chain described here comes from a study of blood T cells in healthy people across ages. Study observations and caveats: Estimated diversity that came from one million T cells was considered an underestimate. Whereas aged donors had fewer naive CD4+ cells, long-lived donors had more of them and higher diversity.

Comment on this clonotype: Its cognate antigen is unknown.

It was with a sample-barcoded 5' primer and a J-beta primer mix that a second PCR of about 6 to 12 cycles was run. One entry per CDR3 protein, called by TCRdb with MiXCR from the 5' RACE reads. The sample contains 600,000 to 850,000 distinct CDR3 sequences, 20% to 25% of which appear only once. The sample also formed part of further work on T cells of mothers and their children. That work states: The TCR beta CDR3 read count exceeded 9 million for each mother and was about 2.8 million for each child.

Sequencing input: blood. This clonotype was sampled from a boy aged 5-17 years in good health.

CDR3 nucleotides: TGCAGTGCTAGAAGGAAAACCTACAATGAGCAGTTCTTC. Protein product: CSARRKTYNEQFF. This chain links TRBV20-1 with TRBJ2-1, with D unresolved. There are 13 residues in the CDR3. Trimming pared 2 bases from V and 2 bases from J, leaving 7 bases between. The germline V gene encodes CDR1 DFQATT and CDR2 SNEGSKA (reference sequence).